This T cell receptor (beta chain) originates from a study of sequential checkpoint blockade in melanoma. Study-level information: 85 to 95 pretreatment tumor DNA samples were TCRβ immunosequenced.

This clone was counted between two and nine times. V lost 0 bases to trimming and J lost 5 bases, with 10 bases between them. This CDR3 has 14 amino acids. Germline CDR1 SGHDN, CDR2 FVKESK. Assay: immunoSEQ multiplex PCR; the TCRdb copy retains only in-frame clones and omits some. The table lists thousands of clones, about 23% of them singletons. The sample's treatment: randomized to nivolumab then ipilimumab (arm A) or the reverse (arm B). This chain links TRBV14 with TRBJ1-2, with D possibly matching TRBD1 (6 bases). The sequence derives from a human donor with melanoma. The sample was tumor tissue (inferred from file names), taken from a patient given nivolumab and ipilimumab in sequence. The CDR3 DNA follows: TGTGCCAGCAGCCAAGATCTAGGACAGTATGGCTACACCTTC. Amino acid sequence: CASSQDLGQYGYTF.